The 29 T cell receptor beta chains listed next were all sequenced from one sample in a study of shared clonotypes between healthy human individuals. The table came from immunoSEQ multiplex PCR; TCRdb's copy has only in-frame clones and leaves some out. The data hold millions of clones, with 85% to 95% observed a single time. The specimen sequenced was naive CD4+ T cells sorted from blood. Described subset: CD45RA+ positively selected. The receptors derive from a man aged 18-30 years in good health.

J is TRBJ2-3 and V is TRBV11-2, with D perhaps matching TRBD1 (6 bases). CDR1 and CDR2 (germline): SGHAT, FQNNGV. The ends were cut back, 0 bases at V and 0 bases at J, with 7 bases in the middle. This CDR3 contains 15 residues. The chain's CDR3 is CASSLEGASTDTQYF. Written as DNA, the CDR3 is TGTGCCAGCAGCTTAGAGGGGGCTAGCACAGATACGCAGTATTTT.

This chain's CDR3 is CASSTLAGEAPQHF. In nucleotides, the CDR3 is TGTGCCAGTAGTACTTTGGCCGGGGAGGCGCCCCAGCATTTT. The chain joins TRBV19 to TRBJ1-5; D is undetermined. This CDR3 comprises 14 residues. The germline gives CDR1 LNHDA, CDR2 SQIVND (reference sequence). V was clipped by 4 bases and J by 9 bases, with 16 bases between them. Complete variable domain (other parts from reference TRBV19 and TRBJ1-5): DGGITQSPKYLFRKEGQNVTLSCEQNLNHDAMYWYRQDPGQGLRLIYYSQIVNDFQKGDIAEGYSVSREKKESFPLTVTSAQKNPTAFYLCASSTLAGEAPQHFGDGTRLSIL.

The CDR3 reads CASSELAGTDTQYF. The CDR3 DNA follows: TGTGCCAGCAGCGAACTAGCGGGCACAGATACGCAGTATTTT. V is TRBV11-2 and J is TRBJ2-3; the match to TRBD2 covers 8 bases. With V trimmed by 5 bases and J by 1 base, 2 bases remained unmatched. CDR3 size: 14 residues. Germline V CDR1 and CDR2: SGHAT, FQNNGV.

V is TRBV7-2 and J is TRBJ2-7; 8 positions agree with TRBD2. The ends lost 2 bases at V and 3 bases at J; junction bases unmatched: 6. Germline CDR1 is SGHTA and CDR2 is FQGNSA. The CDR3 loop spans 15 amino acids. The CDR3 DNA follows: TGTGCCAGCAGCTTAACCGGGACTAGTGTCTACGAGCAGTACTTC. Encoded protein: CASSLTGTSVYEQYF.

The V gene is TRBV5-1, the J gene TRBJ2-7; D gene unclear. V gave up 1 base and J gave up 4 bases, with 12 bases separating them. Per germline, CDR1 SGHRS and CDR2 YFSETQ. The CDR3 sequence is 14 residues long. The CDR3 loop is CASSLSNVRYEQYF. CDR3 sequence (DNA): TGCGCCAGCAGCTTGTCCAACGTCAGGTACGAGCAGTACTTC. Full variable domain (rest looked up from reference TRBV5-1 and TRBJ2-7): KAGVTQTPRYLIKTRGQQVTLSCSPISGHRSVSWYQQTPGQGLQFLFEYFSETQRNKGNFPGRFSGRQFSNSRSEMNVSTLELGDSALYLCASSLSNVRYEQYFGPGTRLTVT.

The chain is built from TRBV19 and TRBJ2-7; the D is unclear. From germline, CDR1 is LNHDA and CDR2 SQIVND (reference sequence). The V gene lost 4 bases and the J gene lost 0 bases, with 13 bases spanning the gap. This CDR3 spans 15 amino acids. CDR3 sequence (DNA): TGTGCCAGTAGTAGGGCTGGGTCAGCCTCCTACGAGCAGTACTTC. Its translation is CASSRAGSASYEQYF.

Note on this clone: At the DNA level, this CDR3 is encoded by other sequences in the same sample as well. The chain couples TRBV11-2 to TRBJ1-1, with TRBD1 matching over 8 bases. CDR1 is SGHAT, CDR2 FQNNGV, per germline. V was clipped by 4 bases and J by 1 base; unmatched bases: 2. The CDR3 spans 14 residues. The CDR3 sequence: CASSSQGANTEAFF. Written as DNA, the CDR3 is TGTGCCAGCAGCTCCCAGGGGGCGAACACTGAAGCTTTCTTT.

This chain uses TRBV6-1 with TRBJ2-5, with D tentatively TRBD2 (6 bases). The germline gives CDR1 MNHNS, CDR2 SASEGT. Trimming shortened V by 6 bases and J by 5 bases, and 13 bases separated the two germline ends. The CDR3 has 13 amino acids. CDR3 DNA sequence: TGTGCCAGCAGGGGGGGTCTTAGGGAGACCCAGTACTTC. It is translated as CASRGGLRETQYF.

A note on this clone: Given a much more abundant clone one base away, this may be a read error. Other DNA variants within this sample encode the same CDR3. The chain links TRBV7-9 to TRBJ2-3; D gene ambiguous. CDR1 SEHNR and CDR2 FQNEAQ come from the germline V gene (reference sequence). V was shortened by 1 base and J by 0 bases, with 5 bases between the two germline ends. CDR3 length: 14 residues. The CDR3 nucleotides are TGTGCCAGCAGCTTAGAGGGCAGCACAGATACGCAGTATTTT. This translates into CASSLEGSTDTQYF. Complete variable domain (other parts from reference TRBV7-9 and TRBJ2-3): DTGVSQNPRHKITKRGQNVTFRCDPISEHNRLYWYRQTLGQGPEFLTYFQNEAQLEKSRLLSDRFSAERPKGSFSTLEIQRTEQGDSAMYLCASSLEGSTDTQYFGPGTRLTVL.

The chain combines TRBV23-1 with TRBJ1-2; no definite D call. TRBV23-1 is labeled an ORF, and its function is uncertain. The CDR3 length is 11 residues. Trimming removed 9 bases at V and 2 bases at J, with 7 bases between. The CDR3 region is CASSVNYGYTF. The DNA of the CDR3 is TGCGCCAGTTCGGTCAACTATGGCTACACCTTC.

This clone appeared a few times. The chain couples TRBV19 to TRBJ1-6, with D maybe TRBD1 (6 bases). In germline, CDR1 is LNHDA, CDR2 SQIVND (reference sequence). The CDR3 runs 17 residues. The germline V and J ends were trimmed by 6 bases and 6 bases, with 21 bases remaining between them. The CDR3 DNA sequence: TGTGCCAGTAGAACGACCGAGGGGGGATTAGGTAATTCACCCCTCCACTTT. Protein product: CASRTTEGGLGNSPLHF.

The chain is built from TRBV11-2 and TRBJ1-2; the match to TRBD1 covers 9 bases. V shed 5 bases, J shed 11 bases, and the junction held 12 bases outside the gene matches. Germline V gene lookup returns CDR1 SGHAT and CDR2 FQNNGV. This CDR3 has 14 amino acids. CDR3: CASSPISTGGGYTF. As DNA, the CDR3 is TGTGCCAGCAGCCCCATATCAACAGGGGGCGGTTACACCTTC.

CDR3 nucleotide sequence: TGTGCCACCAGCAGGCGGACAGGGGATAATTCACCCCTCCACTTT. Its protein is CATSRRTGDNSPLHF. The chain has TRBV15 and TRBJ1-6, with 9 nucleotides matching TRBD1. V trimming: 3 bases; J trimming: 5 bases; junction bases outside the gene matches: 2. The CDR3 spans 15 residues. Germline-derived CDR1 and CDR2 are LNHNV and YYDKDF (reference sequence). The whole variable domain, filled in from reference TRBV15 and TRBJ1-6, reads DAMVIQNPRYQVTQFGKPVTLSCSQTLNHNVMYWYQQKSSQAPKLLFHYYDKDFNNEADTPDNFQSRRPNTSFCFLDIRSPGLGDTAMYLCATSRRTGDNSPLHFGNGTRLTVT.

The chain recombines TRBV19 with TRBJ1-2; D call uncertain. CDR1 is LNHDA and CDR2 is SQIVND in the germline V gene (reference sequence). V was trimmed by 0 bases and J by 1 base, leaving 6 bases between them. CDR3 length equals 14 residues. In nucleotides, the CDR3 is TGTGCCAGTAGTATAGACGGTTTTAACTATGGCTACACCTTC. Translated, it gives CASSIDGFNYGYTF.

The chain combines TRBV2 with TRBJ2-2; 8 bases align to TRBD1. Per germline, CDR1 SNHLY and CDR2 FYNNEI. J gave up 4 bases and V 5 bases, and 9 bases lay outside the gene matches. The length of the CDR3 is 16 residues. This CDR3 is CASSYPGTGSTGELFF. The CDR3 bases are TGTGCCAGCAGTTATCCCGGGACAGGAAGCACCGGGGAGCTGTTTTTT.

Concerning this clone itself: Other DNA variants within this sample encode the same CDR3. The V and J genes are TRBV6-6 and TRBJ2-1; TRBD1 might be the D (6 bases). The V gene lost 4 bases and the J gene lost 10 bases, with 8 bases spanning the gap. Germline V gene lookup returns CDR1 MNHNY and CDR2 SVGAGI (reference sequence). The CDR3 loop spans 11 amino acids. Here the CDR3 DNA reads TGTGCCAGCAGTTCAACAGGGGAGCAGTTCTTC. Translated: CASSSTGEQFF.

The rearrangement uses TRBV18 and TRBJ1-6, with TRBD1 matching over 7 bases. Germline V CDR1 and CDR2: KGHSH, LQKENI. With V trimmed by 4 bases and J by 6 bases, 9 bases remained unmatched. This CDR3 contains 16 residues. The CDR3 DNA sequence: TGTGCCAGCTCACTGAACAGGGGAATCAGTAATTCACCCCTCCACTTT. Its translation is CASSLNRGISNSPLHF.

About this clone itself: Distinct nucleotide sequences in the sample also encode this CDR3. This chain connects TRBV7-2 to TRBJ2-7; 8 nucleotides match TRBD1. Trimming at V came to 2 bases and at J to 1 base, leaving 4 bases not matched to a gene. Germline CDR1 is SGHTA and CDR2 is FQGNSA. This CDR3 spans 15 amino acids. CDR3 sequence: CASSLTGTGSYEQYF. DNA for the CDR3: TGTGCCAGCAGCTTAACCGGGACAGGTTCCTACGAGCAGTACTTC. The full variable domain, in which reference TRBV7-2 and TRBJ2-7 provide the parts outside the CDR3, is GAGVSQSPSNKVTEKGKDVELRCDPISGHTALYWYRQSLGQGLEFLIYFQGNSAPDKSGLPSDRFSAERTGGSVSTLTIQRTQQEDSAVYLCASSLTGTGSYEQYFGPGTRLTVT.

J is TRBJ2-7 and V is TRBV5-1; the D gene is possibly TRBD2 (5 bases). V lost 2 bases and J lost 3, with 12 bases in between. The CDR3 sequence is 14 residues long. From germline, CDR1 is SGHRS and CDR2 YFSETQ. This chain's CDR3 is CASSFWDGSYEQYF. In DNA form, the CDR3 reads TGCGCCAGCAGCTTTTGGGATGGGAGCTACGAGCAGTACTTC. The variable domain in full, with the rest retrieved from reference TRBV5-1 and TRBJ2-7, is KAGVTQTPRYLIKTRGQQVTLSCSPISGHRSVSWYQQTPGQGLQFLFEYFSETQRNKGNFPGRFSGRQFSNSRSEMNVSTLELGDSALYLCASSFWDGSYEQYFGPGTRLTVT.

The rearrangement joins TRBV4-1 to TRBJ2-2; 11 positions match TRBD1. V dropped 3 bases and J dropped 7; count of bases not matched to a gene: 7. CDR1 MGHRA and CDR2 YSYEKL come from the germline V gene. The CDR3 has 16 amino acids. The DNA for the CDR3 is TGCGCCAGCAGCCACCCGGGACAGGGGGTTGTCGGGGAGCTGTTTTTT. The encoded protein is CASSHPGQGVVGELFF.

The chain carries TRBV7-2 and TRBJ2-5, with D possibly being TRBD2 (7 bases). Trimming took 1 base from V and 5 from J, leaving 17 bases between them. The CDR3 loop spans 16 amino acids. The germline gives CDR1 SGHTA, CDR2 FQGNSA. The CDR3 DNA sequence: TGTGCCAGCAGCTTAGGGTATGGGGGGGGCCTCGAGACCCAGTACTTC. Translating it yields CASSLGYGGGLETQYF.

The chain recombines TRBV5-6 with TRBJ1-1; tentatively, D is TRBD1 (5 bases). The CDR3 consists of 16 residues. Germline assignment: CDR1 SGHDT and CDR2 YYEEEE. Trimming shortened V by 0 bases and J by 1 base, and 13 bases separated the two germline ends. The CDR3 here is CASSLEGSGWNTEAFF. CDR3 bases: TGTGCCAGCAGCTTGGAGGGGTCTGGGTGGAACACTGAAGCTTTCTTT.

Here the CDR3 reads CASSWRTGTYEQYF. In DNA form, the CDR3 reads TGCGCCAGCAGCTGGAGGACGGGGACCTACGAGCAGTACTTC. This chain joins TRBV5-1 and TRBJ2-7; a weak D match, TRBD2 (5 bases). Germline V gene data show CDR1 as SGHRS and CDR2 as YFSETQ. The CDR3 has 14 amino acids. Trimming pared 3 bases from V and 2 bases from J, leaving 12 bases between. The entire variable domain, with the rest obtained from reference TRBV5-1 and TRBJ2-7, is as follows: KAGVTQTPRYLIKTRGQQVTLSCSPISGHRSVSWYQQTPGQGLQFLFEYFSETQRNKGNFPGRFSGRQFSNSRSEMNVSTLELGDSALYLCASSWRTGTYEQYFGPGTRLTVT.

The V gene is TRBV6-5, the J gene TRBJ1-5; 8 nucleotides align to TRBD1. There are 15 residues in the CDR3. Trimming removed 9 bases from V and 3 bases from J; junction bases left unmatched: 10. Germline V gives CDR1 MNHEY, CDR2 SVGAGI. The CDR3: CASSPTGVDNQPQHF. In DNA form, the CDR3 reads TGTGCCAGTTCACCGACAGGGGTGGACAATCAGCCCCAGCATTTT.

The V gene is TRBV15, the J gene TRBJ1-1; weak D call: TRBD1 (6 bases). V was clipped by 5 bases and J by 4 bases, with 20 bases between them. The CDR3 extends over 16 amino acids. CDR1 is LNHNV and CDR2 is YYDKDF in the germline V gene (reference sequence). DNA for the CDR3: TGTGCCACCAGCCCGCCCGAACGGGACACCAGCACTGAAGCTTTCTTT. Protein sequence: CATSPPERDTSTEAFF.

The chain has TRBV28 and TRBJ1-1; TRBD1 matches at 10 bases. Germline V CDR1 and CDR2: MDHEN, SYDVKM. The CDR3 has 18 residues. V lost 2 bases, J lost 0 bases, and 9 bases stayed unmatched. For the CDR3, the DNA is TGTGCCAGCAGTTTACAGCGTGGACAGGGGGACCTGAACACTGAAGCTTTCTTT. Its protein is CASSLQRGQGDLNTEAFF.

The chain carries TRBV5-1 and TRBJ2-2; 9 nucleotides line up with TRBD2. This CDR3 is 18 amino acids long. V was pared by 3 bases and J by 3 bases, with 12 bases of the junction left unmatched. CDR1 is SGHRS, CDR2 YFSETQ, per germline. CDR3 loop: CASSSGLTSGTYTGELFF. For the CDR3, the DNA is TGCGCCAGCAGCTCCGGCCTGACTAGCGGAACATACACCGGGGAGCTGTTTTTT. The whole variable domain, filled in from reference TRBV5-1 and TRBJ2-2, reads KAGVTQTPRYLIKTRGQQVTLSCSPISGHRSVSWYQQTPGQGLQFLFEYFSETQRNKGNFPGRFSGRQFSNSRSEMNVSTLELGDSALYLCASSSGLTSGTYTGELFFGEGSRLTVL.

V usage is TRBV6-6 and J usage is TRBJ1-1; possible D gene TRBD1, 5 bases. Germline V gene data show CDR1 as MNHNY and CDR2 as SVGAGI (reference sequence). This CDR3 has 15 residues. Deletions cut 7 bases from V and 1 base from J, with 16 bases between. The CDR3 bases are TGTGCCAGCACCCCGGGGTCGCAGGGGAACACTGAAGCTTTCTTT. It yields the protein CASTPGSQGNTEAFF.

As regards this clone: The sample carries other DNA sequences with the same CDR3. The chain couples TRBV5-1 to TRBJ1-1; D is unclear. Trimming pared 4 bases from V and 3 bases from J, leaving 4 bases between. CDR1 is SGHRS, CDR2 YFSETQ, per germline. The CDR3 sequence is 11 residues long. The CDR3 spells CASSLDTEAFF. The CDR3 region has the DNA TGCGCCAGCAGCCTGGACACTGAAGCTTTCTTT.